The present entry profiles one T cell receptor (beta chain) with its context. Random hexamers were used to reverse transcribe an amount of about 0.45 to 1 ug RNA. TCRdb used MiXCR to reprocess the immunoSEQ multiplex PCR reads, holding one entry per CDR3 protein. The top ten clones hold over 0.11% of a sample with approximately 150,000 distinct CDR3 sequences, over 85% of them seen once. These data originate in a study of CD8 T cells in Susac syndrome. The V and J ends lost 4 bases and 0 bases, in that order; junction bases with no gene match: 7. The CDR3 extends over 16 amino acids. From germline, CDR1 is SGHRS and CDR2 YFSETQ.

This clonotype was obtained from a human donor in good health. The sequenced sample consisted of CD4+ T cells from PBMCs. The chain employs TRBV5-1 and TRBJ1-1, with 9 bases that match TRBD1. CDR3 nucleotide sequence: TGCGCCAGCAGCCCCGACAGGGGGTCAGTGAACACTGAAGCTTTCTTT. This encodes CASSPDRGSVNTEAFF. Full variable domain (outside the CDR3, taken from reference TRBV5-1 and TRBJ1-1): KAGVTQTPRYLIKTRGQQVTLSCSPISGHRSVSWYQQTPGQGLQFLFEYFSETQRNKGNFPGRFSGRQFSNSRSEMNVSTLELGDSALYLCASSPDRGSVNTEAFFGQGTRLTVV.